Described below is a single T cell receptor (beta chain) sequence and its context. Its antigen is currently not known. These data originate in a study of T cells expressing NK-cell markers (TCRdb year 2020). For the wider study: Three sorted T-cell subsets (CD3+CD56+NKG2C+, CD3+CD56+NKG2C- and CD3+CD56-NKG2C+) from fewer than 10 donors had their TCR beta-chain repertoires profiled. The eight sequenced donors were randomly selected healthy volunteers, three men and five women. Among the eight sequenced donors, seven were HCMV-seropositive and one was HCMV-seronegative. The libraries were sequenced on Illumina HiSeq 2000/2500, MiSeq or NextSeq, producing 2 x 150 bp reads. Study-wide conclusions, independent of this receptor: For more than 5 donors, the dominant CD3+CD56+NKG2C+ clonotypes were among the top 10 CD8+ clonotypes and accounted for about 1.0-7.0% of CD8+ T cells. Those dominant clonotypes were again the most abundant among CD3+CD56-NKG2C+ cells in a handful of donors, at roughly 25-60.1%. Whether the expanded NKG2C-expressing T cell clones were specific for HCMV antigens remained unclear.

Sequencer: Illumina HiSeq 2000. 5'RACE template switching, by which a universal primer site and unique molecular identifiers were added, was used to make TCR beta cDNA libraries. cDNA synthesis was primed from the TCR beta constant segment, followed by two successive PCR amplification steps. In the source study's methods: MIGEC was used to demultiplex reads and group the reads by UMI, and MiTCR was used to assemble and quantify clonotypes. To remove erroneous sequences, TCR cDNA sequences were retained only when supported by two or more reads. Downstream repertoire analysis used the tcR package, and clonotypes were matched across fractions by CDR3 nucleotide sequence plus V segment. Antigen specificity was annotated against VDJdb with VDJmatch, allowing one amino acid substitution in CDR3. TCRdb reprocessed the reads into one record per CDR3 protein sequence, lacking DNA. These V and J calls derive from TCRdb rather than the authors' analysis. The table for this sample shows roughly 160,000 distinct CDR3 sequences. The ten largest clones add up to 20% to 25% of the sample.

HCMV serostatus was determined by detecting HCMV-specific IgG in serum with a commercial ELISA kit. Peripheral blood mononuclear cells were isolated from blood by Ficoll density gradient centrifugation. CDR1 SNHLY and CDR2 FYNNEI were looked up in the germline V gene. The CDR3 spans 16 residues, from the cysteine through the phenylalanine. DNA is not on record. The sequencing sample was made of blood T cells: a sorted CD56 or NKG2C T cell subset, CD4+ or CD8+ T cells, or bulk PBMC T cells (not recorded which). The chain is encoded by TRBV2 joined to TRBJ1-1; TCRdb reports TRBD1, a call that lacks DNA to check it against. This sequence originates from a man between 18 and 69 years old in good health. The CDR3 reads as follows: CASSGDRRGANTEAFF.